The TCR beta chain described here comes from a study of cytomegalovirus exposure and HLA in healthy donors. In the PCR, 60 Vbeta and 13 Jbeta primers were used. Sequencing was performed with immunoSEQ multiplex PCR; in TCRdb, only in-frame clones are kept and a portion is missing. The sample lists around 200,000 clones; over 70% were seen once. Germline loops: CDR1 LNHDA, CDR2 SQIVND (reference sequence). The CDR3 is 15 amino acids. Trimming removed 3 bases at V and 0 bases at J, with 11 bases between. The clonotype comes from an older woman in good health and CMV-seropositive. This chain uses TRBV19 with TRBJ2-5; D perhaps matches TRBD1 (6 bases). The sample taken for sequencing was PBMCs. The CDR3 reads CASSISQGHQETQYF. The DNA for the CDR3 is TGTGCCAGTAGTATTAGTCAGGGGCACCAAGAGACCCAGTACTTC.